The 13 T cell receptor beta chains reported below all come from one sample, sequenced in a study of ipilimumab plus nivolumab after autologous stem cell transplantation. The table came from immunoSEQ multiplex PCR; TCRdb's copy has only in-frame clones and leaves some out. The sample lists fewer than 30,000 clones, around 84% occurring once. The sequenced sample was PBMCs, obtained in a trial of ipilimumab plus nivolumab as post-transplant consolidation. All receptors derive from a male donor with diffuse large B-cell lymphoma.

This sequence joins TRBV5-1 and TRBJ2-6; TRBD1 aligns across 8 bases. V lost 4 bases and J lost 0; bases outside the gene matches: 6. Germline V gene data show CDR1 as SGHRS and CDR2 as YFSETQ. This CDR3 spans 17 amino acids. For the CDR3, the DNA is TGCGCCAGCAGCACGGGACAGGCGAGCTCTGGGGCCAACGTCCTGACTTTC. Its translation is CASSTGQASSGANVLTF.

The chain is built from TRBV7-6 and TRBJ2-3, with 10 bases lining up with TRBD2. The V gene's germline CDR1 is SGHVS and CDR2 FNYEAQ. The CDR3 sequence is 18 residues long. The J segment lost 2 bases and the V segment lost 0 bases, leaving 8 bases of the junction unmatched. This chain's CDR3 is CASSLAPSGGGITDTQYF. DNA for the CDR3: TGTGCCAGCAGCTTAGCTCCTAGCGGGGGCGGGATCACAGATACGCAGTATTTT.

This chain connects TRBV13 to TRBJ2-3, with TRBD2 matching over 14 bases. V shed 5 bases and J 4 bases; nucleotides not matched to a gene: 5. The CDR3 sequence is 16 residues long. Germline lookup yields CDR1 PRHDT and CDR2 FYEKMQ (reference sequence). This CDR3 is CASSATSGGAADTQYF. As DNA, the CDR3 is TGTGCCAGCAGCGCGACTAGCGGGGGGGCCGCAGATACGCAGTATTTT.

The V gene is TRBV9, the J gene TRBJ2-1; 11 nucleotides align to TRBD2. The V gene's germline CDR1 is SGDLS and CDR2 YYNGEE. With V trimmed by 7 bases and J by 7 bases, 7 bases remained unmatched. There are 14 residues in the CDR3. CDR3: CASDLAGGGNEQFF. The CDR3, as DNA: TGTGCCAGCGACCTAGCGGGGGGTGGTAATGAGCAGTTCTTC.

V usage is TRBV7-2 and J usage is TRBJ2-2, with 8 positions matching TRBD1. Germline CDR1 SGHTA, CDR2 FQGNSA. This CDR3 is 16 amino acids long. The V and J ends lost 6 bases and 5 bases, in that order; junction bases with no gene match: 11. The CDR3 here is CASRSIAGGWTGELFF. The CDR3 nucleotides read TGTGCCAGCAGATCCATCGCAGGGGGCTGGACCGGGGAGCTGTTTTTT.

This clone has more than one count but fewer than ten. The V and J genes are TRBV9 and TRBJ1-4; D gene ambiguous. Looked up from germline, CDR1 is SGDLS and CDR2 is YYNGEE. V dropped 3 bases and J dropped 0 bases, with 9 bases sitting between them. The CDR3 has 15 residues. In DNA, the CDR3 is TGTGCCAGCAGCGAGGACGGATCAACTAATGAAAAACTGTTTTTT. Translation: CASSEDGSTNEKLFF.

To note about this clone: Different DNA sequences within this sample yield the same CDR3. The rearrangement uses TRBV5-1 and TRBJ2-3; TRBD2 matches 8 bases. CDR3 length: 15 amino acids. V lost 0 bases and J lost 4; bases outside the gene matches: 4. Germline V gene data show CDR1 as SGHRS and CDR2 as YFSETQ. The CDR3, as DNA: TGCGCCAGCAGCTTGGCGGGGGGGCCCTCAGATACGCAGTATTTT. This translates into CASSLAGGPSDTQYF.

V usage is TRBV5-1 and J usage is TRBJ1-6, with D unclear. The CDR3 covers 15 residues. V was pared by 4 bases and J by 8 bases, with 16 bases between. Germline V gives CDR1 SGHRS, CDR2 YFSETQ. CDR3 DNA: TGCGCCAGCAGCCCCTCCCCGAGGGCTTATTCACCCCTCCACTTT. Translating gives CASSPSPRAYSPLHF.

The V call is TRBV5-4, the J call TRBJ2-3; no firm D call. The CDR3 totals 12 residues. Germline V gives CDR1 SGHNT, CDR2 YYREEE (reference sequence). Between the trimmed V and J ends, which lost 7 bases and 5 bases, there was a span of 11 bases. DNA of the CDR3: TGTGCCAGCTCAAGCCCCGGAGATACGCAGTATTTT. Its translation is CASSSPGDTQYF.

Turning to this clone: A junction boundary mismatches the germline segment, possibly from a read error. The CDR3 DNA sequence: TGTGCTAGCAGCAGTCCGGGACTAGGAAATGAGCAGTTCTTC. This gives the protein CASSSPGLGNEQFF. This chain connects TRBV7-7 to TRBJ2-1, with 8 bases fitting TRBD2. The germline CDR1 and CDR2 sequences are SSHAT and FNYEAQ (reference sequence). The CDR3 covers 14 residues.

The chain carries TRBV5-1 and TRBJ1-1; perhaps TRBD1 as D (6 bases). Germline lookup yields CDR1 SGHRS and CDR2 YFSETQ. The CDR3 has 14 amino acids. Trimming took 7 bases from V and 3 from J, leaving 16 bases between them. The CDR3, as DNA: TGCGCCAGCTCTAGACGGGGGGCGGACACTGAAGCTTTCTTT. Protein product: CASSRRGADTEAFF.

The gene calls are TRBV9 and TRBJ1-5, with D uncertain. The CDR3 has 13 amino acids. The V end was cut by 0 bases, the J end by 7 bases, with 8 bases between. Germline values: CDR1 SGDLS, CDR2 YYNGEE. This CDR3 is CASSVADQQPQHF. Here the CDR3 DNA reads TGTGCCAGCAGCGTAGCGGACCAACAGCCCCAGCATTTT.

The rearrangement uses TRBV25-1 and TRBJ1-5, with 8 bases matching TRBD1. The germline CDR1 and CDR2 sequences are MGHDK and SYGVNS. The trim removed 8 bases at V and 4 bases at J, leaving 4 bases unmatched. The CDR3 totals 13 residues. CDR3 region: CASGGTGNQPQHF. As DNA, the CDR3 is TGTGCCAGCGGAGGGACAGGTAATCAGCCCCAGCATTTT.